This TCR beta chain was found in a study of regulatory T cells in long-lasting Graves disease. Points from the study as a whole: Patients with persistent Graves' had lower TCR diversity than newly diagnosed patients.

This clonotype has just a few counts. Antigen unknown. Time point of the sample: newly diagnosed GD, antithyroid drugs for less than 3 months. PBMCs were the source of the RNA used for TCR sequencing. Diagnoses of Graves' disease were made by American Thyroid Association guidelines. Arm-PCR of CDR3 regions and iRepertoire HTBI primers were the basis on which TCR beta libraries were built. TCRdb called the multiplex PCR reads again in MiXCR, with one record for every CDR3 protein. Among some 400,000 distinct CDR3 sequences, more than 13% were seen once, and the ten largest hold roughly a sixth. Germline V gene lookup returns CDR1 MNHNS and CDR2 SASEGT. The CDR3 has 18 residues. With 5 bases clipped from V and 0 bases from J, the junction kept 13 bases outside the gene matches. These data also featured in a second study, about T cells in Graves' hyperthyroidism and ophthalmopathy. That study reports: Through a model of 13 V-J features, ophthalmopathy was separated from stable hyperthyroidism. A median about 6.2 months before onset, the model predicted ophthalmopathy.

The sequence derives from a woman aged 25 to 39 with Graves disease. This chain links TRBV6-1 with TRBJ1-5, with TRBD1 identical over 7 bases. Specimen: peripheral blood mononuclear cells (PBMCs), collected at new diagnosis, from a patient treated with antithyroid drugs. The CDR3 region has the DNA TGTGCCAGCAGTCCTCAGGGGGGCAGATATTATAGCAATCAGCCCCAGCATTTT. Translation gives CASSPQGGRYYSNQPQHF.